The entry below gives a single T cell receptor (beta chain) sequence along with its context. The antigen is unknown. This entry is derived from a study of OX40 agonist ivuxolimab in advanced cancers. Study-level information: With a range of roughly 20 to 80, age averaged 60 years, and around 83% were male. General study findings and limits: Normalized T-cell clonal expansion was also low in a subset of nonresponders.

The CDR3 has 13 residues. Germline V gives CDR1 MNHNS, CDR2 SASEGT. V was trimmed by 4 bases and J by 3 bases, leaving 10 bases between them. Blood sampling was done at baseline, cycle 4 day 1, and cycle 7 day 1. TCRdb's copy holds only in-frame clones and misses some; the assay was immunoSEQ multiplex PCR. The sample yields roughly 56,000 clones, 65% to 85% seen once. The chain joins TRBV6-1 to TRBJ2-7; D is ambiguous. The source material was CD4+ or CD8+ T cells sorted from blood, sampled in a trial of the OX40 agonist ivuxolimab. The source of this sequence is an adult with an advanced solid tumor such as melanoma, head and neck, liver or kidney cancer. DNA of the CDR3: TGTGCCAGCAGTGGATCCTCGTTCTACGAGCAGTACTTC. It yields the protein CASSGSSFYEQYF.